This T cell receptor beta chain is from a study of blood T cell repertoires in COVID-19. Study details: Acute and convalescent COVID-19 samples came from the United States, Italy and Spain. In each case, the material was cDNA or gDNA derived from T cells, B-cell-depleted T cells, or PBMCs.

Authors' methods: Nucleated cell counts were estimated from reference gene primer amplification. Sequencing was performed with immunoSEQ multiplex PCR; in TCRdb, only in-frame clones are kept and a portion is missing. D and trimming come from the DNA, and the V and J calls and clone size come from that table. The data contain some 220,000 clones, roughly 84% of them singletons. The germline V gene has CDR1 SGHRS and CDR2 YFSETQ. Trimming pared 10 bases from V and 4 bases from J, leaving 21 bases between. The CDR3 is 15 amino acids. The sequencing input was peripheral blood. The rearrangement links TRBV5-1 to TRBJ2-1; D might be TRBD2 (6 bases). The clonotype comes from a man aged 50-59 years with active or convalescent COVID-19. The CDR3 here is CASAPEVGGYNEQFF. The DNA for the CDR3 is TGCGCCTCCGCCCCCGAGGTGGGGGGATACAATGAGCAGTTCTTC. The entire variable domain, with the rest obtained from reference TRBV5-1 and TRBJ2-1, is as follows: KAGVTQTPRYLIKTRGQQVTLSCSPISGHRSVSWYQQTPGQGLQFLFEYFSETQRNKGNFPGRFSGRQFSNSRSEMNVSTLELGDSALYLCASAPEVGGYNEQFFGPGTRLTVL.